The present entry profiles one T cell receptor beta chain with its context. Germline lookup yields CDR1 MGHRA and CDR2 YSYEKL. The CDR3 covers 15 residues. With V trimmed by 7 bases and J by 10 bases, 10 bases remained unmatched. This record belongs to a study of blood T cell repertoires in COVID-19. The authors' processing: Amplification of reference gene primers provided the estimated nucleated cell counts. The protocol was immunoSEQ multiplex PCR, while the TCRdb copy is restricted to in-frame clones and leaves out a portion. That table gives V, J and clone size, and the DNA gave D and trimming. Of fewer than 200,000 clones in the sample, 65% to 90% were seen once.

The TCR sequence derives from a woman aged 60-75 years with acute COVID-19. The V gene is TRBV4-1, the J gene TRBJ1-6; 10 bases agree with TRBD1. The source material was PBMCs or T cells enriched from blood (not recorded which). The CDR3 DNA follows: TGCGCCAGCACTATCCGGGACAGGGGAGGGTCACCCCTCCACTTT. Translating it yields CASTIRDRGGSPLHF.